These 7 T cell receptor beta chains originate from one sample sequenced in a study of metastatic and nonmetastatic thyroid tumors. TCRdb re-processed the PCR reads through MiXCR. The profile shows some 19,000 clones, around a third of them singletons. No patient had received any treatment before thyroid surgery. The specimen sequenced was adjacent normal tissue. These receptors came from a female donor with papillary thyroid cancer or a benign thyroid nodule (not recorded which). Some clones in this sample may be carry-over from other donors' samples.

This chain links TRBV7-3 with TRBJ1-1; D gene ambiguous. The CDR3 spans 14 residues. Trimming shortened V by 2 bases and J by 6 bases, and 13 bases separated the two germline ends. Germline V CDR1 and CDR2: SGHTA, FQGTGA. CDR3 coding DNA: TGTGCCAGCAGCTTAGACGGTTCTCAGTCTGAAGCTTTCTTT. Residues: CASSLDGSQSEAFF.

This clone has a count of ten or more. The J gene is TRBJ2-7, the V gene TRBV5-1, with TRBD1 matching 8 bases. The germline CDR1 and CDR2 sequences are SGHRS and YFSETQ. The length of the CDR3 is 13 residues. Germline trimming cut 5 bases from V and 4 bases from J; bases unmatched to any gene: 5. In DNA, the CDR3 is TGCGCCAGCAGGCAGGGGGCCGGGTACGAGCAGTACTTC. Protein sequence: CASRQGAGYEQYF.

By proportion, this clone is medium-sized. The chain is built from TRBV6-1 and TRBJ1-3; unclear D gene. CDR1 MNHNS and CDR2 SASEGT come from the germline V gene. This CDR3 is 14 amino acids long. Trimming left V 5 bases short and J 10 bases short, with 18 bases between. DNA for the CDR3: TGTGCCAGCAGTCCTCGGGAGACCCGGCGAACCATATATTTT. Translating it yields CASSPRETRRTIYF.

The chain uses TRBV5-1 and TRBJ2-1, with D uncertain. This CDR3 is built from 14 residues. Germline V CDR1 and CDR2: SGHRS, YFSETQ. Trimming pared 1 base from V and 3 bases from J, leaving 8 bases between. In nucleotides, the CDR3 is TGCGCCAGCAGCTTGCAGGAATTCTACAATGAGCAGTTCTTC. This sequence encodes CASSLQEFYNEQFF.

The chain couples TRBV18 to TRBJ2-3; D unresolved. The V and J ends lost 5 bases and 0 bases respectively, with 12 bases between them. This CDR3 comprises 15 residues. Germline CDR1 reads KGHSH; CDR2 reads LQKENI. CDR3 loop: CASSGVEQSTDTQYF. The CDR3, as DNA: TGTGCCAGCTCAGGGGTCGAGCAGAGCACAGATACGCAGTATTTT.

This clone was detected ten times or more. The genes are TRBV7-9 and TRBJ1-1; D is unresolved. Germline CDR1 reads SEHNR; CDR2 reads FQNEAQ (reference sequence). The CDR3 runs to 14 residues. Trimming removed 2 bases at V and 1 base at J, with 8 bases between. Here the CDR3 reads CASSLIGPNTEAFF. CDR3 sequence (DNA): TGTGCCAGCAGCTTAATCGGCCCGAACACTGAAGCTTTCTTT.

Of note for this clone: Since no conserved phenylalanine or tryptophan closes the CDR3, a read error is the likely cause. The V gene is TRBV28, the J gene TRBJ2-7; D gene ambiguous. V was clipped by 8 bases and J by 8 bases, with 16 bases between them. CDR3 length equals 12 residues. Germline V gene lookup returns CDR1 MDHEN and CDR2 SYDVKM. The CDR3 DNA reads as TGTGCCAGCGGGTTACAGATCAACCAGCAGTACATC. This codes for CASGLQINQQYI.